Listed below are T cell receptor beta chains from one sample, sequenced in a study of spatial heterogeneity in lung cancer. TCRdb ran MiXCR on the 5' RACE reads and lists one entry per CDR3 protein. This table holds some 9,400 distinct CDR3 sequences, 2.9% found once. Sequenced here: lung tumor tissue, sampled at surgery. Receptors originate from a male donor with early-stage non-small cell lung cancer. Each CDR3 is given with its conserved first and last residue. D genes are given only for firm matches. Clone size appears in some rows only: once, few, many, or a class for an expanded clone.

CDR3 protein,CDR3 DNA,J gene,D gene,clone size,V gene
CASSFRDNEQFF,TGTGCCAGCAGCTTTAGGGACAATGAGCAGTTCTTC,TRBJ2-1,.,many,TRBV5-4
CAISEEGAYNEQFF,TGTGCCATCAGTGAGGAGGGGGCCTACAATGAGCAGTTCTTC,TRBJ2-1,.,many,TRBV10-3
CASSLVPSNTEAFF,TGCGCCAGCAGCTTGGTCCCTTCGAACACTGAAGCTTTCTTT,TRBJ1-1,.,many,TRBV5-1
CAWSGGGSDYEQYF,TGTGCCTGGAGTGGTGGGGGTTCGGACTACGAGCAGTACTTC,TRBJ2-7,.,many,TRBV30
CASSPMPLGNNQPQHF,TGTGCCAGCAGTCCCATGCCCCTGGGGAACAATCAGCCCCAGCATTTT,TRBJ1-5,.,many,TRBV6-1
CASSQDRGSGGATDTQYF,TGCGCCAGCAGCCAAGATCGGGGTAGCGGGGGGGCAACAGATACGCAGTATTTT,TRBJ2-3,TRBD2,.,TRBV4-3
CASSQDGRTKETQYF,TGCGCCAGCAGCCAAGACGGACGGACGAAAGAGACCCAGTACTTC,TRBJ2-5,.,many,TRBV4-1
CASSLATGSGETQYF,TGTGCCAGCAGCTTAGCGACAGGGTCGGGGGAGACCCAGTACTTC,TRBJ2-5,TRBD1,medium-sized,TRBV7-9
CSAAGASAHTDTQYF,TGCAGTGCCGCGGGGGCCAGCGCCCACACAGATACGCAGTATTTT,TRBJ2-3,.,medium-sized,TRBV20-1
CASSLAPSRRGNEQFF,TGTGCCAGCAGCTTAGCGCCAAGTCGGCGGGGTAATGAGCAGTTCTTC,TRBJ2-1,.,many,TRBV7-2
CASRDNEQFF,TGCGCCAGCAGGGACAATGAGCAGTTCTTC,TRBJ2-1,.,medium-sized,TRBV10-2
CASSSGFGNQPQHF,TGTGCCAGCAGCTCAGGATTCGGCAATCAGCCCCAGCATTTT,TRBJ1-5,.,medium-sized,TRBV5-5
CSARGGSMNTEAFF,TGCAGTGCTAGAGGGGGGTCCATGAACACTGAAGCTTTCTTT,TRBJ1-1,.,many,TRBV20-1
CSAQPPMGRETQYF,TGCAGTGCGCAACCCCCAATGGGACGGGAGACCCAGTACTTC,TRBJ2-5,.,many,TRBV20-1
CASSMEAPGSGNTIYF,TGTGCCAGTAGTATGGAAGCACCCGGCTCTGGAAACACCATATATTTT,TRBJ1-3,.,medium-sized,TRBV19
CASSSWGGNQPQHF,TGTGCCAGCAGCTCTTGGGGCGGCAATCAGCCCCAGCATTTT,TRBJ1-5,.,many,TRBV9
CASRGDLAGNTIYF,TGTGCCAGCAGGGGGGACTTGGCTGGAAACACCATATATTTT,TRBJ1-3,.,medium-sized,TRBV28
CASSLTGGTEAFF,TGTGCCAGCTCACTGACAGGGGGGACTGAAGCTTTCTTT,TRBJ1-1,TRBD1,many,TRBV18
CASSTDGGNSPLHF,TGTGCCAGCAGCACGGACGGGGGTAATTCACCCCTCCACTTT,TRBJ1-6,.,many,TRBV9
CSASPNSPLHF,TGCAGTGCCTCACCAAATTCACCCCTCCACTTT,TRBJ1-6,.,many,TRBV20-1
CASSSRQANYGYTF,TGTGCCAGCAGCTCCCGACAGGCGAACTATGGCTACACCTTC,TRBJ1-2,.,many,TRBV7-2
CASSYSVFSPTRNTEAFF,TGTGCCAGCAGTTACTCCGTTTTCTCACCGACAAGGAACACTGAAGCTTTCTTT,TRBJ1-1,.,many,TRBV6-5
CASSLGGSSEETQYF,TGTGCCAGCAGCTTAGGAGGCTCGAGCGAAGAGACCCAGTACTTC,TRBJ2-5,.,many,TRBV7-2
CASSFRALEQYF,TGTGCCAGCAGCTTTCGGGCACTCGAGCAGTACTTC,TRBJ2-7,.,medium-sized,TRBV7-2
CASSQGGARANTEAFF,TGTGCCAGCAGCCAAGGGGGGGCGCGTGCGAACACTGAAGCTTTCTTT,TRBJ1-1,.,many,TRBV3-1
CASSSRLAGGPSEQFF,TGTGCCAGCAGCTCGAGACTAGCGGGGGGGCCTAGTGAGCAGTTCTTC,TRBJ2-1,TRBD2,medium-sized,TRBV7-2
CASSPAGGWDYEQYF,TGTGCCAGCAGCCCAGCAGGGGGTTGGGACTACGAGCAGTACTTC,TRBJ2-7,TRBD1,many,TRBV7-8
CASSSGPLAGLFGYNEQFF,TGTGCCAGCAGCTCCGGACCACTAGCGGGGCTCTTCGGCTACAATGAGCAGTTCTTC,TRBJ2-1,TRBD2,medium-sized,TRBV5-8
CASSLGTARGEQYF,TGTGCCAGCAGCTTGGGGACAGCCAGGGGCGAGCAGTACTTC,TRBJ2-7,.,many,TRBV5-6
CASSHLTGENTGELFF,TGTGCCAGCAGCCACTTGACAGGGGAAAACACCGGGGAGCTGTTTTTT,TRBJ2-2,TRBD1,many,TRBV3-1
CAWSVYTEAFF,TGTGCCTGGAGTGTATACACTGAAGCTTTCTTT,TRBJ1-1,.,medium-sized,TRBV30
CASSSGHSSPLHF,TGTGCCAGCAGCTCGGGACATTCTTCACCCCTCCACTTT,TRBJ1-6,.,many,TRBV7-2
CASSTYETQYF,TGTGCCAGCAGTACCTACGAGACCCAGTACTTC,TRBJ2-5,.,many,TRBV12-3/TRBV12-4
CASSPTGSDTQYF,TGTGCCAGCTCACCTACAGGGTCAGATACGCAGTATTTT,TRBJ2-3,.,many,TRBV18
CASSFTTQAFGRGYTF,TGTGCCAGCAGCTTCACGACCCAGGCGTTCGGAAGGGGCTACACCTTC,TRBJ1-2,.,many,TRBV7-9
CASSPSLPGQGRWGSYNEQFF,TGTGCCAGCAGCCCAAGTCTCCCGGGACAGGGGAGGTGGGGCTCCTACAATGAGCAGTTCTTC,TRBJ2-1,TRBD1,many,TRBV7-2
CASSQDWGEGAPFEQFF,TGCGCCAGCAGCCAAGATTGGGGGGAAGGCGCGCCCTTTGAGCAGTTCTTC,TRBJ2-1,.,medium-sized,TRBV4-3
CASRKGGPYEQYF,TGTGCCAGCAGGAAGGGGGGTCCCTACGAGCAGTACTTC,TRBJ2-7,.,many,TRBV28
CASSSYAGRYPSSGANVLTF,TGTGCCAGCAGTTCTTATGCCGGGAGATACCCAAGCTCTGGGGCCAACGTCCTGACTTTC,TRBJ2-6,.,many,TRBV28
CASSQGKNTGELFF,TGTGCCAGCAGCCAGGGCAAAAACACCGGGGAGCTGTTTTTT,TRBJ2-2,.,.,TRBV12-3/TRBV12-4
CASSLYPGSYGYTF,TGTGCCAGCAGCTTATATCCAGGGAGCTATGGCTACACCTTC,TRBJ1-2,.,medium-sized,TRBV7-3